One and the same sample provided the 3 T cell receptor beta chains below, sequenced in a study of T-cell reconstitution after alpha-beta-depleted transplantation in children. A library of TCRbeta sequences, prepared with unique molecular identifiers, was generated. Using its own MiXCR run on the PCR reads, TCRdb lists one record per CDR3 protein. The data show 130,000 to 150,000 distinct CDR3 sequences, roughly 9% seen once. This sample comprised PBMCs, mostly from graft donor cells, obtained 180 days after TCRalphabeta/CD19-depleted stem cell transplant. These receptors originate from a female patient younger than 10 who had a stem cell transplant for congenital amegakaryocytic thrombocytopenia, so the T cells may come from the graft donor.

A few counts support this clonotype. The chain combines TRBV3-1 with TRBJ2-1; 10 bases are a match to TRBD2. The V gene's germline CDR1 is LGHDT and CDR2 YNNKEL (reference sequence). This CDR3 has 16 amino acids. The V segment lost 3 bases and the J segment 4 bases; nucleotides outside the gene matches: 6. The CDR3 nucleotides read TGTGCCAGCAGCCAGGGTAGCGGGAGGTCTTACAATGAGCAGTTCTTC. Translating gives CASSQGSGRSYNEQFF.

The chain has TRBV28 and TRBJ1-3; a weak D match, TRBD1 (6 bases). Per germline, CDR1 MDHEN and CDR2 SYDVKM. V was pared by 7 bases and J by 0 bases, with 13 bases between. This CDR3 is 15 amino acids long. The CDR3 region is CASNKGGSSGNTIYF. CDR3 in DNA: TGTGCCAGCAACAAAGGGGGTTCCTCTGGAAACACCATATATTTT.

The sample holds many counts of this clonotype. The rearrangement links TRBV5-5 to TRBJ2-7; no clear D. Trimming pared 2 bases from V and 0 bases from J, leaving 6 bases between. The CDR3 contains 13 residues. Looked up from germline, CDR1 is SGHKS and CDR2 is YYEKEE (reference sequence). In DNA, the CDR3 is TGTGCCAGCAGCTTTCGGAGCTCCTACGAGCAGTACTTC. Its translation is CASSFRSSYEQYF. The full variable domain, completed using reference TRBV5-5 and TRBJ2-7, is DAGVTQSPTHLIKTRGQQVTLRCSPISGHKSVSWYQQVLGQGPQFIFQYYEKEERGRGNFPDRFSARQFPNYSSELNVNALLLGDSALYLCASSFRSSYEQYFGPGTRLTVT.